These 27 T cell receptor beta chains came from one sample sequenced in a study of T cell responses to AZD1222 COVID-19 vaccine. Sequencing was performed with immunoSEQ multiplex PCR; in TCRdb, only in-frame clones are kept and a portion is missing. The sample consists of roughly 60,000 clones, roughly 88% of them appearing once. The input for sequencing was peripheral blood, taken on day 0 of AZD1222 vaccination. These receptors were obtained from an adult in good health.

The V and J genes are TRBV28 and TRBJ2-7; maybe TRBD1 (6 bases). CDR1 is MDHEN and CDR2 is SYDVKM in the germline V gene. The V gene lost 7 bases and the J gene lost 2 bases, with 12 bases spanning the gap. The CDR3 consists of 13 residues. The CDR3 DNA reads as TGTGCCAGCACGAACAGGGACACCTACGAGCAGTACTTC. The encoded protein is CASTNRDTYEQYF. Complete variable domain (other parts from reference TRBV28 and TRBJ2-7): DVKVTQSSRYLVKRTGEKVFLECVQDMDHENMFWYRQDPGLGLRLIYFSYDVKMKEKGDIPEGYSVSREKKERFSLILESASTNQTSMYLCASTNRDTYEQYFGPGTRLTVT.

This clone was detected only once. V is TRBV7-9 and J is TRBJ1-1; D is unresolved. The V end was cut by 4 bases, the J end by 2 bases, with 14 bases between. Per the germline V gene, CDR1 is SEHNR and CDR2 is FQNEAQ (reference sequence). This CDR3 comprises 15 residues. The CDR3 bases are TGTGCCAGCAGCTCCTACTTCGGTACCAACACTGAAGCTTTCTTT. Its translation is CASSSYFGTNTEAFF.

The chain employs TRBV5-1 and TRBJ1-4; TRBD1 agrees at 8 bases. The germline CDR1 and CDR2 sequences are SGHRS and YFSETQ. There are 15 residues in the CDR3. The J segment lost 8 bases and the V segment lost 1 base, leaving 7 bases of the junction unmatched. The CDR3 region has the DNA TGCGCCAGCAGCTTGCAGGGGGCGCTGGGAGAAAAACTGTTTTTT. This translates into CASSLQGALGEKLFF.

The V and J genes are TRBV18 and TRBJ2-2; 10 bases map to TRBD2. CDR3 length: 15 amino acids. In germline, CDR1 is KGHSH, CDR2 LQKENI. J lost 4 bases, V lost 1 base, and 0 bases had no gene match. CDR3: CASSPRTSGTGELFF. The CDR3 bases are TGTGCCAGCTCACCACGGACTAGCGGCACCGGGGAGCTGTTTTTT. Combining the CDR3 with reference TRBV18 and TRBJ2-2 gives the whole variable domain NAGVMQNPRHLVRRRGQEARLRCSPMKGHSHVYWYRQLPEEGLKFMVYLQKENIIDESGMPKERFSAEFPKEGPSILRIQQVVRGDSAAYFCASSPRTSGTGELFFGEGSRLTVL.

The chain employs TRBV7-2 and TRBJ2-5; D is unclear. Trimming cost V 1 base and J 5 bases, with 14 bases left between them. The CDR3 is 15 amino acids. The germline CDR1 and CDR2 sequences are SGHTA and FQGNSA. The CDR3: CASSLDRISQETQYF. DNA of the CDR3: TGTGCCAGCAGCTTAGATCGGATATCCCAGGAGACCCAGTACTTC.

V is TRBV29-1 and J is TRBJ2-1; 10 positions match TRBD2. In germline, CDR1 is SQVTM, CDR2 ANQGSEA. V trimming: 5 bases; J trimming: 7 bases; junction bases outside the gene matches: 8. CDR3 size: 14 residues. The CDR3 DNA reads as TGCAGCGTTCCGCTAGCGGGAGTAGGGAATGAGCAGTTCTTC. Translated: CSVPLAGVGNEQFF.

The chain is built from TRBV3-1 (or the pseudogene TRBV3-2) and TRBJ1-1; 9 nucleotides align to TRBD1. V lost 3 bases and J lost 6; bases outside the gene matches: 8. Germline CDR1 is LGHDT and CDR2 is YNNKEL (reference sequence). The CDR3 runs 15 residues. CDR3 sequence: CASSQGQGVWAEAFF. The CDR3 region has the DNA TGTGCCAGCAGCCAGGGACAGGGTGTGTGGGCTGAAGCTTTCTTT.

CDR3 sequence (DNA): TGTGCCAGCAGGGGACTCAATGAAAAACTGTTTTTT. This translates into CASRGLNEKLFF. J is TRBJ1-4 and V is TRBV25-1, with D perhaps TRBD1 (5 bases). Trimming removed 6 bases at V and 5 bases at J, with 7 bases between. The CDR3 totals 12 residues. Per germline, CDR1 MGHDK and CDR2 SYGVNS.

The chain carries TRBV5-3 and TRBJ2-7, with 7 bases aligning to TRBD2. TRBV5-3 is an open reading frame, and its role is uncertain. This CDR3 region has 15 residues. J was trimmed by 2 bases and V by 4 bases; bases with no gene match: 9. The CDR3 reads CARSPKRGRPYEQYV. The CDR3 DNA follows: TGTGCCAGAAGCCCTAAGCGGGGTAGACCCTACGAGCAGTACGTC.

V usage is TRBV5-4 and J usage is TRBJ1-1, with a weak D call TRBD1 (5 bases). Between the trimmed V and J ends, which lost 4 bases and 8 bases, there was a span of 12 bases. The CDR3 covers 12 residues. Germline V gene data show CDR1 as SGHNT and CDR2 as YYREEE (reference sequence). The CDR3 DNA reads as TGTGCCAGCAGCACGGGGCGTTTGGAAGCTTTCTTT. Amino acid sequence: CASSTGRLEAFF.

The genes are TRBV18 and TRBJ2-1, with D perhaps matching TRBD1 (6 bases). Germline CDR1 reads KGHSH; CDR2 reads LQKENI. The CDR3 has 13 amino acids. Trimming cost V 3 bases and J 8 bases, with 11 bases left between them. The CDR3 loop reads CASSPRQVDEQFF. In nucleotides, the CDR3 is TGTGCCAGCTCACCCCGACAGGTGGATGAGCAGTTCTTC.

The gene calls are TRBV18 and TRBJ1-6, with D tentatively TRBD1 (6 bases). Germline loops: CDR1 KGHSH, CDR2 LQKENI. V was pared by 4 bases and J by 3 bases, with 7 bases between. This CDR3 region has 14 residues. CDR3 coding DNA: TGTGCCAGCTCACTGGACAGCTATAATTCACCCCTCCACTTT. Protein sequence: CASSLDSYNSPLHF.

This chain uses TRBV12-3 or TRBV12-4 with TRBJ1-5, with D possibly being TRBD1 (5 bases). V lost 8 bases and J lost 7, with 15 bases in between. This CDR3 is built from 13 residues. The DNA for the CDR3 is TGTGCCAGCTCCTATGGGAGGGGACAGCCCCAGCATTTT. Its protein is CASSYGRGQPQHF.

The chain recombines TRBV5-1 with TRBJ2-7; D may match TRBD1 or TRBD2 (5 bases each). This CDR3 is built from 12 residues. Germline CDR1 SGHRS, CDR2 YFSETQ. The V and J ends lost 4 bases and 3 bases respectively, with 8 bases between them. The CDR3 nucleotides are TGCGCCAGCAGCCCGGGGCACTACGAGCAGTACTTC. Translating gives CASSPGHYEQYF.

The chain carries TRBV9 and TRBJ2-4, with D perhaps matching TRBD2 (5 bases). V was shortened by 0 bases and J by 0 bases, with 10 bases between the two germline ends. The germline V gene has CDR1 SGDLS and CDR2 YYNGEE. The CDR3 spans 16 residues. The CDR3, as DNA: TGTGCCAGCAGCGTAGATCCGGCGGGAGCCAAAAACATTCAGTACTTC. This encodes CASSVDPAGAKNIQYF.

V and J are TRBV5-1 and TRBJ1-1; weak D call: TRBD1 (5 bases). The CDR3 runs to 14 residues. V lost 0 bases and J 4 bases, leaving 10 bases between the germline ends. Germline CDR1 and CDR2: SGHRS and YFSETQ. The CDR3 region is CASSLVRDPTEAFF. The CDR3 DNA reads as TGCGCCAGCAGCTTGGTCAGGGACCCCACTGAAGCTTTCTTT. The full variable domain, completed using reference TRBV5-1 and TRBJ1-1, is KAGVTQTPRYLIKTRGQQVTLSCSPISGHRSVSWYQQTPGQGLQFLFEYFSETQRNKGNFPGRFSGRQFSNSRSEMNVSTLELGDSALYLCASSLVRDPTEAFFGQGTRLTVV.

V and J are TRBV6-5 and TRBJ1-2, with D perhaps matching TRBD1 (5 bases). This CDR3 is 13 amino acids long. Looked up from germline, CDR1 is MNHEY and CDR2 is SVGAGI. Trimming shortened V by 8 bases and J by 4 bases, and 14 bases separated the two germline ends. DNA for the CDR3: TGTGCCAGCGGAATAGACAGCACCTATGGCTACACCTTC. This encodes CASGIDSTYGYTF.

This clone was recorded only once. The chain recombines TRBV4-3 with TRBJ2-3, with D possibly matching TRBD1 (6 bases). Trimming stripped 0 bases from V and 4 bases from J, with 14 bases between. This CDR3 has 16 amino acids. Looked up from germline, CDR1 is LGHNA and CDR2 is YSLEER. For the CDR3, the DNA is TGCGCCAGCAGCCAAGAGGTCGGCAGGGGAGCAGATACGCAGTATTTT. Translating it yields CASSQEVGRGADTQYF.

On this clone itself: The DNA is left out, because the CDR3 cannot be placed on it with certainty; the CDR3 is given as TCRdb lists it. This chain joins TRBV28 and TRBJ1-1; TRBD1, as called in the table, went unchecked against the DNA. From its first to its last residue, the CDR3 has 19 amino acids. CDR1 and CDR2 from the germline V gene are MDHEN and SYDVKM. Here the CDR3 reads CASGLSLDREGLLNTEAFF.

The CDR3 spells CASSVGTVRSYEQYF. In nucleotides, the CDR3 is TGTGCCAGCAGTGTGGGGACAGTTCGATCCTACGAGCAGTACTTC. The chain is built from TRBV25-1 and TRBJ2-7, with 7 bases aligning to TRBD1. Germline lookup yields CDR1 MGHDK and CDR2 SYGVNS. CDR3 length: 15 amino acids. V shed 4 bases and J 1 base; nucleotides not matched to a gene: 7.

The rearrangement uses TRBV7-2 and TRBJ2-7; D is ambiguous. Germline V CDR1 and CDR2: SGHTA, FQGNSA. There are 12 residues in the CDR3. Trimming shortened V by 5 bases and J by 4 bases, and 9 bases separated the two germline ends. CDR3 in DNA: TGTGCCAGCAGCCCCCGGGCGTACGAGCAGTACTTC. Translated: CASSPRAYEQYF. The variable domain in full, completed from reference TRBV7-2 and TRBJ2-7, reads GAGVSQSPSNKVTEKGKDVELRCDPISGHTALYWYRQSLGQGLEFLIYFQGNSAPDKSGLPSDRFSAERTGGSVSTLTIQRTQQEDSAVYLCASSPRAYEQYFGPGTRLTVT.

This clone was recorded only once. This chain connects TRBV7-6 to TRBJ2-1, with 7 bases aligning to TRBD2. Per the germline V gene, CDR1 is SGHVS and CDR2 is FNYEAQ. CDR3 length: 15 amino acids. V was clipped by 5 bases and J by 0 bases; unmatched bases: 4. CDR3 bases: TGTGCCAGCAGCCGTGGACTAGGCTCCTACAATGAGCAGTTCTTC. Translated: CASSRGLGSYNEQFF.

The chain carries TRBV7-2 and TRBJ2-3; TRBD1 might be the D (6 bases). The ends were cut back, 5 bases at V and 7 bases at J, with 13 bases in the middle. The germline CDR1 and CDR2 sequences are SGHTA and FQGNSA. The CDR3 runs 13 residues. The CDR3 reads CASSQIQGNTQYF. CDR3 bases: TGTGCCAGCAGCCAAATACAGGGAAATACGCAGTATTTT.

This chain joins TRBV19 and TRBJ2-3; 10 positions match TRBD1. The germline gives CDR1 LNHDA, CDR2 SQIVND (reference sequence). J was trimmed by 4 bases and V by 6 bases; bases with no gene match: 4. The CDR3 has 14 residues. The CDR3 reads CASRTGGISDTQYF. Here the CDR3 DNA reads TGTGCCAGTAGGACAGGGGGCATTTCAGATACGCAGTATTTT.

The chain joins TRBV2 to TRBJ1-1; D is uncertain. The V gene lost 6 bases and the J gene lost 4 bases, with 18 bases spanning the gap. Germline-derived CDR1 and CDR2 are SNHLY and FYNNEI. The CDR3 length is 15 residues. The CDR3 sequence is CASRKEPDGTTEAFF. CDR3 bases: TGTGCCAGCAGGAAGGAACCGGACGGTACCACTGAAGCTTTCTTT. The full variable domain, with the rest looked up from reference TRBV2 and TRBJ1-1, is EPEVTQTPSHQVTQMGQEVILRCVPISNHLYFYWYRQILGQKVEFLVSFYNNEISEKSEIFDDQFSVERPDGSNFTLKIRSTKLEDSAMYFCASRKEPDGTTEAFFGQGTRLTVV.

This chain connects TRBV7-6 to TRBJ2-1; D may be TRBD1 (5 bases). This CDR3 is built from 14 residues. The germline V gene has CDR1 SGHVS and CDR2 FNYEAQ. The ends were cut back, 1 base at V and 7 bases at J, with 11 bases in the middle. The chain's CDR3 is CASSLGWTPNEQFF. CDR3 bases: TGTGCCAGCAGCTTAGGGTGGACACCGAATGAGCAGTTCTTC.

The rearrangement links TRBV7-6 to TRBJ2-1, with 7 bases lining up with TRBD2. V lost 7 bases, J lost 5 bases, and 11 bases stayed unmatched. This CDR3 is 15 amino acids long. Germline lookup yields CDR1 SGHVS and CDR2 FNYEAQ. The CDR3 sequence: CASTPREAGNNEQFF. CDR3 bases: TGTGCCAGCACCCCCCGGGAAGCGGGGAACAATGAGCAGTTCTTC.